This T cell receptor beta chain derives from a study of beta chain features in type 1 diabetes. The wider study: Patients and healthy donors were similar in age, gender and cell yields.

All of the isolated RNA was reverse transcribed, so expressed TCRB transcripts were sequenced. Profiled with immunoSEQ multiplex PCR; TCRdb holds only in-frame clones, not every one. The sample consists of under 400,000 clones, roughly 13% of them appearing once. The CDR3 has 15 amino acids. The germline CDR1 and CDR2 sequences are MNHNS and SASEGT. The V gene end was trimmed by 6 bases and the J gene end by 2 bases; junction bases not matched to a gene: 6. This chain uses TRBV6-1 with TRBJ2-7, with 11 nucleotides matching TRBD1. Sequencing used naive CD4+ T cells from blood. This TCR came from a man between 18 and 35 years old in good health. The CDR3 DNA reads TGTGCCAGCAGAAGACCGGGACAGGGGGCCTACGAGCAGTACTTC. The encoded protein is CASRRPGQGAYEQYF.